This TCR beta chain was sequenced in a study of beta chain features in type 1 diabetes. Study-level points and caveats: Shortening of TCRB CDR3s, moderate but significant, appeared in all four CD4+ subsets of Type 1 diabetes patients.

Trimming stripped 0 bases from V and 2 bases from J, with 6 bases between. Germline V lookup: CDR1 SGHAT, CDR2 FQNNGV. The CDR3 contains 14 residues. The isolated RNA, all of it, was reverse transcribed, so expressed TCRB transcripts were what got sequenced. Here immunoSEQ multiplex PCR was the method, and the copy in TCRdb shows in-frame clones only, minus some. In the table there are 250,000 to 350,000 clones, 15% of which are singletons. To note about this clone: Its target is unknown. Within the sample, other DNA sequences also encode this same CDR3.

The sample was naive CD4+ T cells from blood. The chain has TRBV11-2 and TRBJ2-3; no firm D call. The receptor was derived from a man younger than 30 with type 1 diabetes. CDR3 bases: TGTGCCAGCAGCTTAGATGTCTCCACAGATACGCAGTATTTT. It codes for CASSLDVSTDTQYF.